A single sample gave rise to the 7 T cell receptor beta chains below, sequenced in a study of blood T cell repertoires in COVID-19. Sequencing used immunoSEQ multiplex PCR; TCRdb keeps in-frame clones, though not all of them. The sample holds roughly 75,000 clones, around 90% seen once. The specimen sequenced was peripheral blood. The receptors here all came from a human donor in a cohort sampled during active COVID-19.

This chain connects TRBV11-2 to TRBJ2-5; a weak D match, TRBD2 (6 bases). Trimming cost V 5 bases and J 4 bases, with 17 bases left between them. The CDR3 is made up of 15 amino acids. Germline lookup yields CDR1 SGHAT and CDR2 FQNNGV. The CDR3 bases are TGTGCCAGCAGCGGAGACACCGCCGGGAGAGAGACCCAGTACTTC. Protein: CASSGDTAGRETQYF.

This clone occurred a few times. V is TRBV6-1 and J is TRBJ1-5; D is perhaps TRBD1 (5 bases). CDR1 is MNHNS, CDR2 SASEGT, per germline. V lost 3 bases and J lost 4, with 7 bases in between. The CDR3 consists of 13 residues. The CDR3 sequence: CASSEGQNQPQHF. The CDR3 DNA follows: TGTGCCAGCAGTGAGGGGCAGAATCAGCCCCAGCATTTT.

This clone has only a few counts. The chain is built from TRBV29-1 and TRBJ1-1; D gene ambiguous. Germline assignment: CDR1 SQVTM and CDR2 ANQGSEA. The CDR3 covers 11 residues. The V and J ends lost 8 bases and 11 bases respectively, with 18 bases between them. This CDR3 reads CSFSTAQWAFF. In DNA, the CDR3 is TGCAGCTTCTCGACTGCCCAGTGGGCTTTCTTT.

The chain joins TRBV5-4 to TRBJ1-3; no clear D gene. The CDR3 is 16 residues long. Germline CDR1 and CDR2: SGHNT and YYREEE (reference sequence). V lost 0 bases to trimming and J lost 0 bases, with 10 bases between them. As DNA, the CDR3 is TGTGCCAGCAGCTTGGCGGCGGAAAGCTCTGGAAACACCATATATTTT. Amino acids: CASSLAAESSGNTIYF.

The chain uses TRBV4-1 and TRBJ2-5; tentative D call: TRBD1 (8 bases). The CDR3 spans 15 residues. Deletions cut 0 bases from V and 4 bases from J, with 12 bases between. Germline V gene data show CDR1 as MGHRA and CDR2 as YSYEKL. The CDR3 region is CASSQDTGGGETQYF. For the CDR3, the DNA is TGCGCCAGCAGCCAAGATACAGGGGGGGGAGAGACCCAGTACTTC.

This chain links TRBV4-3 with TRBJ2-3; TRBD2 matches 8 bases. Germline values: CDR1 LGHNA, CDR2 YSLEER. Trimming removed 1 base from V and 4 bases from J; junction bases left unmatched: 7. This CDR3 is built from 16 residues. The CDR3 DNA follows: TGCGCCAGCAGCCAAGTGGCAGCGGGGGATGCAGATACGCAGTATTTT. It is translated as CASSQVAAGDADTQYF.

J is TRBJ2-7 and V is TRBV2; D is possibly TRBD2 (5 bases). With 0 bases removed from V and 5 bases from J, the gap between germline ends came to 8 bases. CDR1 SNHLY and CDR2 FYNNEI come from the germline V gene. The CDR3 is made up of 13 amino acids. The CDR3 sequence is CASSEARRNEQYF. The CDR3 DNA sequence: TGTGCCAGCAGTGAAGCTCGGAGGAACGAGCAGTACTTC.